This TCR beta chain originates from a study of blood T cell repertoires in COVID-19. Study-wide background: Acute and convalescent COVID-19 samples came from the United States, Italy and Spain. Sources were T cells, B-cell-depleted T cells, or PBMCs; the material itself was cDNA or gDNA.

Some clones are missing from TCRdb's copy, which holds only in-frame ones; the method was immunoSEQ multiplex PCR. The sample contains hundreds of thousands of clones, over 80% of which appear only once. CDR3 length equals 15 residues. V was cut by 4 bases and J by 2 bases, with 14 bases left in between. CDR1 and CDR2 (germline): SNHLY, FYNNEI. The TCR was taken from a woman aged 40 to 50 who had recovered from COVID-19. The sample consisted of peripheral blood. The chain employs TRBV2 and TRBJ1-1, with D perhaps TRBD1 (6 bases). The DNA of the CDR3 is TGTGCCAGCAGTGGTTCAGGGGCGAGTAACACTGAAGCTTTCTTT. The encoded protein is CASSGSGASNTEAFF.